The 20 T cell receptor beta chains below were found in one sample sequenced in a study of early T cells in non-severe SARS-CoV-2 infection. TCRdb re-analysed the 5' RACE reads in MiXCR, keeping a single row per CDR3 protein. This sample has some 66,000 distinct CDR3 sequences, with around 13% found just once. Sample: whole blood. The receptors derive from an adult who was a healthcare worker with PCR-confirmed SARS-CoV-2 infection or an uninfected control (not recorded which).

This clonotype turned up a few times. The V call is TRBV3-1, the J call TRBJ2-3; 7 nucleotides line up with TRBD2. Losses at the gene ends were 0 bases for V and 1 base for J; bases not matched to a gene: 4. Germline CDR1 reads LGHDT; CDR2 reads YNNKEL (reference sequence). CDR3 length: 16 amino acids. The chain's CDR3 is CASSQDPGGRTDTQYF. As DNA, the CDR3 is TGTGCCAGCAGCCAAGATCCGGGAGGCCGCACAGATACGCAGTATTTT.

This clonotype showed up just a few times. This chain joins TRBV19 and TRBJ2-5, with 7 bases fitting TRBD1. Per germline, CDR1 LNHDA and CDR2 SQIVND (reference sequence). The junction had 6 bases not matched to a gene; V was cut back by 6 bases and J by 5 bases. This CDR3 has 13 residues. CDR3 in amino acids: CASSEGGAETQYF. Written as DNA, the CDR3 is TGTGCCAGTAGCGAAGGGGGCGCGGAGACCCAGTACTTC.

The chain joins TRBV6-2 or TRBV6-3 to TRBJ2-3; TRBD2 matches at 11 bases. The CDR3 consists of 15 residues. Trimming took 4 bases from V and 2 from J; bases not matched to a gene: 2. Germline assignment: CDR1 MNHEY and CDR2 SVGEGT. The DNA of the CDR3 is TGTGCCAGCAGTTCGGGACTAGCGGACACAGATACGCAGTATTTT. This codes for CASSSGLADTDTQYF.

Ten or more counts support this clonotype. The rearrangement uses TRBV12-3 or TRBV12-4 and TRBJ2-6; D unclear. The CDR3 runs 13 residues. The CDR3 coding sequence is TGTGCTATAGGAGCGTCTGGGGCCAACGTCCTGACTTTC. Amino acid sequence: CAIGASGANVLTF.

This chain uses TRBV10-3 with TRBJ2-7, with D possibly matching TRBD2 (5 bases). The CDR3 loop spans 14 amino acids. In germline, CDR1 is ENHRY, CDR2 SYGVKD. V shed 6 bases and J shed 2 bases, with 14 bases lying between them. Here the CDR3 reads CAIRGAAEAYEQYF. DNA of the CDR3: TGTGCCATCAGAGGAGCAGCGGAGGCCTACGAGCAGTACTTC.

This clonotype was picked up a small number of times. The chain combines TRBV3-1 with TRBJ1-1; tentative D call: TRBD1 (6 bases). Germline V lookup: CDR1 LGHDT, CDR2 YNNKEL (reference sequence). V shed 4 bases and J shed 1 base, with 10 bases lying between them. The CDR3 runs 14 residues. CDR3 loop: CASSPMTGNTEAFF. CDR3 DNA sequence: TGTGCCAGCAGCCCTATGACAGGGAACACTGAAGCTTTCTTT. The whole variable domain, remainder taken from reference TRBV3-1 and TRBJ1-1, is DTAVSQTPKYLVTQMGNDKSIKCEQNLGHDTMYWYKQDSKKFLKIMFSYNNKELIINETVPNRFSPKSPDKAHLNLHINSLELGDSAVYFCASSPMTGNTEAFFGQGTRLTVV.

This clonotype occurred many times. The CDR3 DNA follows: TGTGCCAGTGCCCTACAGAGGGGATGGTCCGGGGAGCTGTTTTTT. Its protein product is CASALQRGWSGELFF. The J gene is TRBJ2-2, the V gene TRBV19, with D possibly being TRBD1 or TRBD2 (5 bases each). V lost 8 bases to trimming and J lost 6 bases, with 19 bases between them. Per the germline V gene, CDR1 is LNHDA and CDR2 is SQIVND (reference sequence). There are 15 residues in the CDR3.

This chain uses TRBV14 with TRBJ1-6; a possible D gene is TRBD1 (6 bases). The V gene lost 4 bases and the J gene lost 9 bases, with 10 bases spanning the gap. This CDR3 comprises 13 residues. Germline-derived CDR1 and CDR2 are SGHDN and FVKESK. The CDR3 protein is CASSPNRVSPLHF. The CDR3 bases are TGTGCCAGCAGCCCAAACAGGGTTTCACCCCTCCACTTT.

The V and J genes are TRBV20-1 and TRBJ2-1; TRBD2 agrees at 8 bases. Germline trimming cut 4 bases from V and 0 bases from J; bases unmatched to any gene: 8. Germline V gives CDR1 DFQATT, CDR2 SNEGSKA (reference sequence). This CDR3 region has 16 residues. CDR3 residues: CSATSSGANSYNEQFF. The CDR3 DNA follows: TGCAGTGCTACCAGTAGCGGGGCCAACTCCTACAATGAGCAGTTCTTC.

This clonotype was detected many times. The chain joins TRBV5-4 to TRBJ2-6; 7 bases fit TRBD1. CDR1 SGHNT and CDR2 YYREEE come from the germline V gene (reference sequence). The V segment lost 3 bases and the J segment 5 bases; nucleotides outside the gene matches: 8. CDR3 length equals 16 residues. The CDR3 coding sequence is TGTGCCAGCAGCTCCGTAACAGGGGCGCGGGCCAACGTCCTGACTTTC. Translation gives CASSSVTGARANVLTF.

Remarks on this clonotype: A much bigger clone sits one base away, suggesting this may be a read error. V and J are TRBV10-3 and TRBJ2-7; D ambiguous. Germline loops: CDR1 ENHRY, CDR2 SYGVKD. The ends were cut back, 2 bases at V and 1 base at J, with 3 bases in the middle. CDR3 size: 12 residues. CDR3: CAISERSYEQYF. The CDR3 DNA follows: TGTGCCATCAGTGAGCGGTCCTACGAGCAGTACTTC.

The table lists this clonotype with many counts. V is TRBV3-1 and J is TRBJ2-3; the match to TRBD2 covers 10 bases. Germline V gene data show CDR1 as LGHDT and CDR2 as YNNKEL (reference sequence). V was clipped by 0 bases and J by 5 bases; unmatched bases: 2. This CDR3 spans 15 amino acids. CDR3 residues: CASSQEGLAVDTQYF. The CDR3 coding sequence is TGTGCCAGCAGCCAAGAAGGACTAGCGGTAGATACGCAGTATTTT.

This clonotype was counted ten times or more. V usage is TRBV2 and J usage is TRBJ1-5; D uncertain. This CDR3 has 14 amino acids. Trimming stripped 3 bases from V and 2 bases from J, with 8 bases between. Germline loops: CDR1 SNHLY, CDR2 FYNNEI. The CDR3 spells CASSEVYGNQPQHF. The CDR3 DNA follows: TGTGCCAGCAGTGAGGTCTATGGCAATCAGCCCCAGCATTTT.

The chain combines TRBV20-1 with TRBJ2-2, with D perhaps TRBD2 (6 bases). Per germline, CDR1 DFQATT and CDR2 SNEGSKA (reference sequence). This CDR3 contains 14 residues. V was trimmed by 2 bases and J by 3 bases, leaving 10 bases between them. The CDR3 region is CSARSGEYTGELFF. The CDR3 DNA follows: TGCAGTGCTAGATCGGGGGAGTACACCGGGGAGCTGTTTTTT.

This clonotype was recorded at least ten times. The chain carries TRBV27 and TRBJ2-1; TRBD2 aligns across 8 bases. The length of the CDR3 is 17 residues. The germline V gene has CDR1 MNHEY and CDR2 SMNVEV (reference sequence). After removal of 5 bases from V and 4 bases from J, the junction contained 13 bases not matched to a gene. The CDR3 spells CASSPSPTGGIYNEQFF. CDR3 DNA: TGTGCCAGCAGTCCCTCCCCCACGGGAGGGATTTACAATGAGCAGTTCTTC.

The gene calls are TRBV10-3 and TRBJ2-5; 8 bases fit TRBD2. The ends lost 0 bases at V and 6 bases at J; junction bases unmatched: 3. Germline-derived CDR1 and CDR2 are ENHRY and SYGVKD. The length of the CDR3 is 14 residues. CDR3 nucleotides: TGTGCCATCAGTGAGTCCGGGAGGGAAAAGACCCAGTACTTC. Its translation is CAISESGREKTQYF.

The chain employs TRBV29-1 and TRBJ2-5, with a tentative D call TRBD2 (6 bases). Deletions cut 4 bases from V and 4 bases from J, with 10 bases between. In germline, CDR1 is SQVTM, CDR2 ANQGSEA. The CDR3 sequence is 12 residues long. In DNA, the CDR3 is TGCAGCGTTGCAAGGGGAGGAGAGACCCAGTACTTC. This codes for CSVARGGETQYF.

This chain joins TRBV29-1 and TRBJ2-6, with D tentatively TRBD1 (6 bases). The V gene's germline CDR1 is SQVTM and CDR2 ANQGSEA. V was clipped by 8 bases and J by 0 bases, with 17 bases between them. The CDR3 has 16 residues. DNA of the CDR3: TGCAGCACCCTCGACAGGATTCCCTCTGGGGCCAACGTCCTGACTTTC. Translated, it gives CSTLDRIPSGANVLTF.

This clonotype was seen a handful of times. The V and J genes are TRBV29-1 and TRBJ2-2; weak D call: TRBD1 (5 bases). V was shortened by 7 bases and J by 2 bases, with 8 bases between the two germline ends. CDR1 and CDR2 (germline): SQVTM, ANQGSEA. This CDR3 has 12 amino acids. CDR3 nucleotides: TGCAGCGCGACAGTAAACACCGGGGAGCTGTTTTTT. This codes for CSATVNTGELFF.

This clonotype was found many times. This sequence joins TRBV20-1 and TRBJ1-2; 8 bases map to TRBD1. V lost 5 bases, J lost 3 bases, and 5 bases stayed unmatched. Germline loops: CDR1 DFQATT, CDR2 SNEGSKA (reference sequence). The CDR3 is 13 amino acids. The CDR3 nucleotides read TGCAGTGCTCGGACAGGGAGTGACTATGGCTACACCTTC. Amino acids: CSARTGSDYGYTF.